The sequence of this T cell receptor beta chain was determined in a study of OX40 agonist ivuxolimab in advanced cancers. Background on the study: The dose-escalation cohort had hepatocellular carcinoma, melanoma, renal cell or head and neck cancer.

Findings and limits, study-wide: Among the lowest peripheral clonal expansion occurred in 0.1-3.0 mg/kg partial responders. CD4+ and CD8+ blood T cells expanded clonally by week 6 at 0.1 to 3.0 mg/kg. In CD8+ T cells, expanded clones were on average more numerous than in CD4+.

The germline gives CDR1 SNHLY, CDR2 FYNNEI. The CDR3 is 11 amino acids. Trimming cost V 11 bases and J 5 bases, with 13 bases left between them. Assay: immunoSEQ multiplex PCR; the TCRdb copy retains only in-frame clones and omits some. The sample lists about 45,000 clones, under 95% seen once, with over 15% in the top ten. Remarks on this clone: What it binds is unknown.

Sample: CD4+ or CD8+ T cells sorted from blood, taken in a trial of the OX40 agonist ivuxolimab. J is TRBJ2-7 and V is TRBV2; the D gene could be TRBD1 or TRBD2 (5 bases each). The clonotype originates from an adult with an advanced solid tumor such as melanoma, head and neck, liver or kidney cancer. CDR3 nucleotides: TGTGCCTTGATAGAGGGGAACGAGCAGTACTTC. Translated, it gives CALIEGNEQYF.